The present T cell receptor beta chain was sequenced within a study of T cell responses to AZD1222 COVID-19 vaccine (dated by TCRdb to the early 2020s). Regarding the study in general: AZD1222 recipients with second doses at about 4 weeks or about 12 weeks were pooled, because spike-specific TCR depth and breadth did not differ between schedules. A total of 230 to 250 trial participants underwent TCR sequencing, of whom roughly 210 had received two doses of AZD1222 and around 26 had received two doses of the MenACWY control vaccine. Enrollment into the trials was organized by age into subgroups of 18-55, 56-69 and 70-plus years, and those subgroups contained 148, 28 and 57 TCR-sequenced participants, respectively. Findings and caveats that apply to the study as a whole: No day 14 peak-response samples were available, so repertoires were characterized only after the peak T cell response. CD4 TCRs associated with the vaccine covered the entire spike protein, and the dominant responses were in regions 160-218 and 743-854. Conclusions about previously exposed vaccinees were limited because only six AZD1222 recipients were SARS-CoV-2 seropositive at baseline. The 56-69-year group was small, and its depth increase did not reach significance, likely because of low power. A significant rise in spike-specific TCR breadth and depth was observed after two AZD1222 doses relative to day 0 and relative to MenACWY recipients. Participants were mostly white British and included more females than males, and it was suggested by the authors that clonal diversity may have been underestimated. Epitopes outside the regions mutated in the B.1.351 and B.1.1.7 variants were reportedly recognized by nearly half of the unique spike-specific TCRs.

In this sample, this clone turned up once. No antigen is known for it. Base qualities are not recorded, but no much larger clone differs from it by a single base. In light of the paper, this sample's time point label describes: baseline before first vaccination. Vaccinee samples were obtained from the UK trials COV001 and COV002, which included a single-blind randomized controlled phase 2/3 trial of AZD1222 (ChAdOx1 nCoV-19) in healthy adults. For TCRbeta chain sequencing, PBMC samples from trial participants were taken at day 0 and at day 28 after the second dose. At the junction V is shortened by 6 bases and J by 6 bases; bases outside the gene matches: 11. As encoded in the germline V gene, CDR1 is MNHEY while CDR2 is SVGEGT. From the cysteine through the phenylalanine, the CDR3 covers 14 amino acids. The read is trimmed to its CDR3 DNA, 42 bases read in frame from base 1. The CDR3 regions of human TCRbeta chains were subjected to immunosequencing. In the original analysis: Repertoire TCRs were checked for matches against a reference library of SARS-CoV-2-specific TCRs that had been generated using the MIRA antigen-specificity platform. Breadth was defined as the fraction of unique TCRs that were SARS-CoV-2-associated, and depth was defined as the fraction of total T cells that were SARS-CoV-2-associated. Using the MIRA data, each spike-specific TCR was assigned both to the spike region to which the TCR was reactive and to a CD4 or CD8 class. Log10-transformed breadth and depth values were compared by one-way ANOVA with Sidak's multiple comparisons tests. Not all clones reach the TCRdb copy of this immuneACCESS table, which keeps in-frame sequences only. Checked studies attribute under half of the gap to unresolved V genes and leave the rest unexplained. The D gene and trimming were derived from the DNA, and the V and J assignments and clone size from that table. The sample has nearly 110,000 clones on record, approximately 86% of them singletons. The ten largest account for 3.5% to 4.5% of the sample.

This TCR was sampled from an adult in good health. The sequence joins TRBV6-2 or TRBV6-3 to TRBJ2-7, and TRBD1 aligns with 7 junction nucleotides. Sequencing was performed on peripheral blood, taken on day 0 of AZD1222 vaccination. The CDR3 is CASSPGQPRIEQYF. Read as DNA, the sequence is TGTGCCAGCAGCCCGGGACAGCCTAGAATCGAGCAGTACTTC.